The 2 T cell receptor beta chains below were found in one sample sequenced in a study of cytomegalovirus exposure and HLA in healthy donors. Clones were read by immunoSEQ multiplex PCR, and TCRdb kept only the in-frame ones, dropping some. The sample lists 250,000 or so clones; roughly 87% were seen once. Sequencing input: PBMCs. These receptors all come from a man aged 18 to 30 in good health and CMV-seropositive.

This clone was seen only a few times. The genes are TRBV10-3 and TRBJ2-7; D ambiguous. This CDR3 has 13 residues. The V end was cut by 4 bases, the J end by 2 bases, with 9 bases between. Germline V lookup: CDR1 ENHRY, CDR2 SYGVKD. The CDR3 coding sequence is TGTGCCATCAGTGTAGGTTCCCCCTACGAGCAGTACTTC. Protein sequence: CAISVGSPYEQYF.

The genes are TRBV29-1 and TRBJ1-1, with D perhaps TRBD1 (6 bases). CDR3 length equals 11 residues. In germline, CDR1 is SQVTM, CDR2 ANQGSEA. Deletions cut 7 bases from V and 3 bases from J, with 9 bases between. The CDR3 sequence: CSGTGYTEAFF. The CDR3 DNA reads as TGCAGCGGAACAGGGTACACTGAAGCTTTCTTT.